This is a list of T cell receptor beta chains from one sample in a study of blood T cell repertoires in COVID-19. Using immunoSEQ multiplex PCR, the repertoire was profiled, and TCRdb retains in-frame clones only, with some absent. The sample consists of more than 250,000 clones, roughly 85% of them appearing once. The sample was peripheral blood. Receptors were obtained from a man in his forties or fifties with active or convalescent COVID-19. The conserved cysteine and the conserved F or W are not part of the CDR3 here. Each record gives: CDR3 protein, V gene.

CDR3aa: ASGAAYNEQF
v_gene: TRBV7-9

CDR3aa: ASSQAGTTTKYEQY
v_gene: TRBV14

CDR3aa: ASSISGGPEQF
v_gene: TRBV19

CDR3aa: ASSLGGGAPGNTIY
v_gene: TRBV28

CDR3aa: ASSLAGNRGYT
v_gene: TRBV5-4

CDR3aa: AIQGGSNQPQH
v_gene: TRBV10-3

CDR3aa: ASSYHRDRQETQY
v_gene: TRBV6-2/TRBV6-3

CDR3aa: ASSFGQETEAF
v_gene: TRBV5-1

CDR3aa: ASSHLQGNEQF
v_gene: TRBV4-1

CDR3aa: ASSGHLSYNEQF
v_gene: TRBV9

CDR3aa: ASSSTSGSLYEQY
v_gene: TRBV7-9

CDR3aa: ASSPTGTGSYEQY
v_gene: TRBV5-1

CDR3aa: ASRDSISYEQY
v_gene: TRBV12-3/TRBV12-4

CDR3aa: ASSPGGTSGRRRVEQF
v_gene: TRBV6-6

CDR3aa: ASSGSRQGARSPLH
v_gene: TRBV6-1

CDR3aa: ASTLSLVTSGRHNEQF
v_gene: TRBV19

CDR3aa: ASSPTGTSGPYYEQY
v_gene: TRBV5-5

CDR3aa: ATDLGQPNTEAF
v_gene: TRBV10-3

CDR3aa: ASSARWGRGLPTNEKLF
v_gene: TRBV7-3

CDR3aa: ASSPLAWANEQF
v_gene: TRBV7-9

CDR3aa: AISAATSSEQY
v_gene: TRBV10-3

CDR3aa: SVGKRNSQETQY
v_gene: TRBV29-1

CDR3aa: ASSLSPPFSGSSYEQY
v_gene: TRBV28

CDR3aa: ASSQDRLAGYEQY
v_gene: TRBV4-3

CDR3aa: ASSEARVYRAGNTIY
v_gene: TRBV6-1

CDR3aa: ASSLQGAYYGYT
v_gene: TRBV5-4

CDR3aa: ASSLTGKVNEKLF
v_gene: TRBV28

CDR3aa: ASSPSIRAGELF
v_gene: TRBV18

CDR3aa: ASSWGGASNSPLH
v_gene: TRBV19